This T cell receptor (beta chain) was found in a study of blood T cell repertoires in COVID-19. Overall study: The origin of the acute and convalescent COVID-19 samples was the United States, Italy and Spain. T cells, B-cell-depleted T cells, or PBMCs supplied cDNA or gDNA.

CDR3 length: 11 residues. Germline V gives CDR1 DFQATT, CDR2 SNEGSKA (reference sequence). Trimming removed 3 bases from V and 14 bases from J; junction bases left unmatched: 7. In the study's own analysis: Amplification of reference gene primers was used by the study to estimate nucleated cell counts. Some clones are missing from TCRdb's copy, which holds only in-frame ones; the method was immunoSEQ multiplex PCR. That table gives V, J and clone size, and the DNA gave D and trimming. Of 150,000 to 200,000 clones listed, approximately 86% were seen once; the top ten hold approximately 3.5%. The clonotype originates from a man in his 70s with acute or convalescent COVID-19. Sequencing used peripheral blood. V and J are TRBV20-1 and TRBJ2-3; 8 positions match TRBD2. In DNA form, the CDR3 reads TGCAGTGCTAGTGGCGGGGGGCTTAGGTATTTT. It encodes CSASGGGLRYF.